The 20 T cell receptor beta chains below were found in one sample sequenced in a study of blood T cell repertoires in COVID-19. Generated by immunoSEQ multiplex PCR, the TCRdb table keeps only in-frame clones and is missing some. The sample yields over 200,000 clones, approximately 88% seen once. The source material was peripheral blood. These receptor sequences come from a woman between 25 and 40 years old with acute or convalescent COVID-19.

The chain has TRBV14 and TRBJ2-2; possibly TRBD1 for D (6 bases). The CDR3 extends over 18 amino acids. With 0 bases removed from V and 3 bases from J, the gap between germline ends came to 17 bases. Germline V lookup: CDR1 SGHDN, CDR2 FVKESK. CDR3 in DNA: TGTGCCAGCAGCCAAGAACGGCGCCAGGGGTTTTACACCGGGGAGCTGTTTTTT. This translates into CASSQERRQGFYTGELFF.

The chain recombines TRBV7-2 with TRBJ2-3; TRBD2 aligns across 7 bases. J lost 6 bases, V lost 5 bases, and 5 bases had no gene match. The germline CDR1 and CDR2 sequences are SGHTA and FQGNSA. CDR3 length equals 13 residues. CDR3 loop: CASSKSGTDTQYF. The DNA of the CDR3 is TGTGCCAGCAGCAAGAGCGGGACGGATACGCAGTATTTT.

This clone appeared once. V and J are TRBV5-5 and TRBJ2-1, with TRBD2 identical over 13 bases. Trimming at V came to 3 bases and at J to 3 bases, leaving 15 bases not matched to a gene. This CDR3 spans 20 amino acids. In germline, CDR1 is SGHKS, CDR2 YYEKEE (reference sequence). Here the CDR3 DNA reads TGTGCCAGCAGCTACACGGTGGTTACCGGGACTAGCGGGGTCTACAATGAGCAGTTCTTC. Translating it yields CASSYTVVTGTSGVYNEQFF.

The gene calls are TRBV11-3 and TRBJ2-3; D is unresolved. Trimming removed 5 bases from V and 6 bases from J, with 15 bases in between. The CDR3 runs to 14 residues. Germline V gene sequence: CDR1 SGHNT, CDR2 YENEEA. The chain's CDR3 is CASSPIYPVDTQYF. The CDR3 nucleotides are TGTGCCAGCAGCCCGATCTATCCGGTGGATACGCAGTATTTT.

The chain uses TRBV7-8 and TRBJ1-4, with D tentatively TRBD1 (5 bases). Germline loops: CDR1 SGHVS, CDR2 FQNEAQ. This CDR3 has 16 amino acids. The V gene lost 1 base and the J gene lost 7 bases, with 16 bases spanning the gap. The CDR3 loop reads CASSLVVVTGGEKLFF. The CDR3 region has the DNA TGTGCCAGCAGCTTAGTCGTCGTGACGGGGGGTGAAAAACTGTTTTTT.

This clone showed up just once. The chain uses TRBV12-3 or TRBV12-4 and TRBJ2-7; 11 bases are shared with TRBD2. CDR3 length: 13 residues. V trimming: 6 bases; J trimming: 4 bases; junction bases outside the gene matches: 2. CDR3 region: CASRGTSGYEQYF. In nucleotides, the CDR3 is TGTGCCAGCAGGGGGACTAGCGGTTACGAGCAGTACTTC.

CDR3 in amino acids: CASSPDRARGTDTQYF. CDR3 DNA sequence: TGTGCCAGCAGCCCGGACAGGGCCCGTGGCACAGATACGCAGTATTTT. The chain joins TRBV7-2 to TRBJ2-3; the match to TRBD1 covers 8 bases. The CDR3 spans 16 residues. Germline assignment: CDR1 SGHTA and CDR2 FQGNSA. With V trimmed by 5 bases and J by 1 base, 8 bases remained unmatched.

The chain recombines TRBV19 with TRBJ1-5; D not resolved. Germline V gives CDR1 LNHDA, CDR2 SQIVND (reference sequence). Trimming left V 11 bases short and J 5 bases short, with 13 bases between. The CDR3 spans 12 residues. CDR3 amino acids: CASGDIYQPQHF. The CDR3 nucleotides read TGTGCCTCCGGGGATATCTATCAGCCCCAGCATTTT.

V gene TRBV24-1 combines with J gene TRBJ1-2, with TRBD1 identical over 7 bases. After removal of 3 bases from V and 6 bases from J, the junction contained 6 bases not matched to a gene. The CDR3 sequence is 14 residues long. Germline V CDR1 and CDR2: KGHDR, SFDVKD. The CDR3 is CATSDPDRRNGYTF. Written as DNA, the CDR3 is TGTGCCACCAGTGATCCGGACAGGAGGAATGGCTACACCTTC.

In its sample, this clone was seen once. The rearrangement joins TRBV2 to TRBJ2-7, with unresolved D. Per the germline V gene, CDR1 is SNHLY and CDR2 is FYNNEI. The V end lost 6 bases, the J end lost 0 bases, and 18 bases lay between the germline ends. This CDR3 has 16 amino acids. The CDR3: CASRATGSRASYEQYF. CDR3 nucleotides: TGTGCCAGCAGGGCGACTGGATCACGCGCCTCCTACGAGCAGTACTTC.

This chain connects TRBV4-2 to TRBJ2-7, with 8 bases matching TRBD2. The CDR3 covers 15 residues. Per germline, CDR1 LGHNA and CDR2 YNFKEQ. Trimming cost V 3 bases and J 2 bases; bases outside gene matches: 6. The CDR3 nucleotides are TGTGCCAGCAGCCAGACCCTGCGGGAGGCCTACGAGCAGTACTTC. Translation: CASSQTLREAYEQYF.

The V gene is TRBV6-6, the J gene TRBJ1-5; D is uncertain. V was cut by 0 bases and J by 0 bases, with 9 bases left in between. Germline V gene lookup returns CDR1 MNHNY and CDR2 SVGAGI (reference sequence). The CDR3 is 16 residues long. This chain's CDR3 is CASSYSGGSSNQPQHF. CDR3 coding DNA: TGTGCCAGCAGTTACTCGGGCGGGTCTAGCAATCAGCCCCAGCATTTT.

J is TRBJ2-7 and V is TRBV29-1, with D unclear. CDR1 is SQVTM and CDR2 is ANQGSEA in the germline V gene. Trimming pared 4 bases from V and 0 bases from J, leaving 7 bases between. The CDR3 runs 12 residues. The CDR3 DNA reads as TGCAGCGTTGCACTTCACTCCTACGAGCAGTACTTC. Amino acid sequence: CSVALHSYEQYF.

V usage is TRBV11-2 and J usage is TRBJ2-1; 9 nucleotides match TRBD2. The CDR3 contains 13 residues. V dropped 5 bases and J dropped 12; count of bases not matched to a gene: 8. Looked up from germline, CDR1 is SGHAT and CDR2 is FQNNGV. CDR3 in DNA: TGTGCCAGCAGCCAGCGACTAGCGGACATGCAGTTCTTC. It codes for CASSQRLADMQFF. Based on the CDR3 plus reference TRBV11-2 and TRBJ2-1, the full variable domain is EAGVAQSPRYKIIEKRQSVAFWCNPISGHATLYWYQQILGQGPKLLIQFQNNGVVDDSQLPKDRFSAERLKGVDSTLKIQPAKLEDSAVYLCASSQRLADMQFFGPGTRLTVL.

The chain couples TRBV9 to TRBJ2-1; 8 bases line up with TRBD2. V was clipped by 6 bases and J by 5 bases; unmatched bases: 4. The germline V gene has CDR1 SGDLS and CDR2 YYNGEE. The CDR3 runs 13 residues. CDR3 in amino acids: CASTEAGDNEQFF. The DNA of the CDR3 is TGTGCCAGCACTGAAGCGGGGGACAATGAGCAGTTCTTC.

This chain links TRBV3-1 (or the pseudogene TRBV3-2) with TRBJ2-7; TRBD1 is a possible D gene (5 bases). CDR1 and CDR2 (germline): LGHDT, YNNKEL (reference sequence). V lost 4 bases to trimming and J lost 1 base, with 8 bases between them. This CDR3 is 13 amino acids long. DNA of the CDR3: TGTGCCAGCAGCCCCGCAGGGTCCTACGAGCAGTACTTC. This sequence encodes CASSPAGSYEQYF.

This rearrangement joins TRBV6-5 to TRBJ2-7; TRBD2 aligns across 7 bases. J lost 3 bases, V lost 7 bases, and 9 bases had no gene match. The CDR3 length is 14 residues. Germline CDR1 is MNHEY and CDR2 is SVGAGI. The CDR3 protein is CASTSPGLLYEQYF. For the CDR3, the DNA is TGTGCCAGCACATCACCGGGACTACTCTACGAGCAGTACTTC.

This clone was found once. The J gene is TRBJ2-3, the V gene TRBV5-5; 10 bases map to TRBD1. This CDR3 has 15 residues. Trimming at V came to 4 bases and at J to 3 bases, leaving 5 bases not matched to a gene. Looked up from germline, CDR1 is SGHKS and CDR2 is YYEKEE (reference sequence). The CDR3 nucleotides read TGTGCCAGCAGCCTACGACAGGGGGCAACAGATACGCAGTATTTT. Its translation is CASSLRQGATDTQYF.

The chain is built from TRBV30 and TRBJ2-5; 8 bases map to TRBD1. With 7 bases clipped from V and 3 bases from J, the junction kept 10 bases outside the gene matches. Germline CDR1 and CDR2: GTSNPN and SVGIG (reference sequence). The CDR3 extends over 14 amino acids. For the CDR3, the DNA is TGTGCCTTTGTCCCCGGGACAGGAGAAGAGACCCAGTACTTC. Translation: CAFVPGTGEETQYF.

The chain recombines TRBV29-1 with TRBJ2-7; D ambiguous. Germline CDR1 reads SQVTM; CDR2 reads ANQGSEA. The CDR3 loop spans 14 amino acids. V shed 4 bases and J shed 0 bases, with 13 bases lying between them. The CDR3 region is CSVVRLASSYEQYF. For the CDR3, the DNA is TGCAGCGTTGTTAGACTCGCTAGCTCCTACGAGCAGTACTTC.